The source of this TCR beta chain is a study of response to subunit inactivated influenza vaccine. TCRdb re-called the RT-PCR reads with MiXCR, one entry per CDR3 protein. The data hold just under 550,000 distinct CDR3 sequences, with 20% to 25% observed a single time. This clonotype was seen a handful of times. The CDR3 runs to 14 residues. Germline V gene sequence: CDR1 MNHNS, CDR2 SASEGT. V was trimmed by 5 bases and J by 5 bases, leaving 15 bases between them. The data also belong to a second study, concerning T cells expressing NK-cell markers. From that second work: Synthesis of TCR beta cDNA relied on 5'RACE template switching carrying UMIs. Cells sorted as CD3+CD56+NKG2C+, CD3+CD56+NKG2C- and CD3+CD56-NKG2C+ T cells supplied the TCR beta repertoires. Seven of the eight sequenced donors were classified as HCMV-seropositive, and one was classified as seronegative. Among the experiments, several used an anti-gamma-delta TCR antibody to restrict sorting to alpha-beta TCR T cells. Roughly six donors showed dominant NKG2C+ clonotypes comprising roughly 1.0-7.0% of their CD8+ T cells.

This material consisted of CD4+ T cells sorted from PBMCs, taken about 12 days after vaccination. The chain combines TRBV6-1 with TRBJ1-1, with unresolved D. The sequence came from a man aged 45 to 65 who received an inactivated influenza vaccine. The CDR3 DNA is TGTGCCAGCAGTCGCAGAGAGGGTAATACTGAAGCTTTCTTT. Translation gives CASSRREGNTEAFF.